The 29 T cell receptor beta chains given below trace back to one sample, sequenced in a study of PD-1 blockade in classical Hodgkin lymphoma. As for time point: cycle 4 day 1 (C4D1), after 6 weeks of nivolumab. Every patient relapsed after autologous stem cell transplantation, and brentuximab vedotin exposure varied. Only in-frame clones appear in the TCRdb table, and some are missing; sequencing was by immunoSEQ multiplex PCR. The table shows about 46,000 clones, with approximately 72% occurring only once. The sample in question was peripheral blood mononuclear cells (PBMCs), obtained before the fourth cycle of nivolumab. All receptors come from a human donor with classical Hodgkin lymphoma.

The chain has TRBV5-1 and TRBJ2-3; D is possibly TRBD2 (5 bases). CDR1 and CDR2 (germline): SGHRS, YFSETQ. The CDR3 sequence is 15 residues long. V shed 5 bases and J shed 0 bases, with 13 bases lying between them. This CDR3 is CASRIDGLSTDTQYF. In DNA, the CDR3 is TGCGCCAGCAGGATCGACGGACTGAGCACAGATACGCAGTATTTT.

V usage is TRBV6-5 and J usage is TRBJ2-7; a weak D match, TRBD2 (6 bases). Trimming took off 2 bases at V and 1 base at J, with 12 bases between the two ends. The CDR3 totals 15 residues. The germline V gene has CDR1 MNHEY and CDR2 SVGAGI. CDR3 in amino acids: CASSYRAGSSYEQYF. CDR3 sequence (DNA): TGTGCCAGCAGTTACAGGGCGGGGTCGTCCTACGAGCAGTACTTC.

This clone has only one observation. V and J are TRBV28 and TRBJ1-4; D unresolved. The CDR3 is 13 residues long. Germline V lookup: CDR1 MDHEN, CDR2 SYDVKM. Trimming removed 6 bases at V and 5 bases at J, with 10 bases between. CDR3 DNA sequence: TGTGCCAGCAGAAAGGGCCTCAATGAAAAACTGTTTTTT. This gives the protein CASRKGLNEKLFF. Together with reference TRBV28 and TRBJ1-4, the CDR3 gives the full variable domain: DVKVTQSSRYLVKRTGEKVFLECVQDMDHENMFWYRQDPGLGLRLIYFSYDVKMKEKGDIPEGYSVSREKKERFSLILESASTNQTSMYLCASRKGLNEKLFFGSGTQLSVL.

This chain connects TRBV2 to TRBJ1-5; 7 bases agree with TRBD1. Germline V CDR1 and CDR2: SNHLY, FYNNEI. With 8 bases clipped from V and 4 bases from J, the junction kept 11 bases outside the gene matches. The CDR3 is made up of 15 amino acids. CDR3 residues: CASRGQLLLNQPQHF. As DNA, the CDR3 is TGTGCCAGCCGGGGACAGCTCCTGCTAAATCAGCCCCAGCATTTT.

J is TRBJ1-2 and V is TRBV6-5; 7 bases line up with TRBD1. This CDR3 region has 15 residues. J was trimmed by 4 bases and V by 3 bases; bases with no gene match: 8. Germline V lookup: CDR1 MNHEY, CDR2 SVGAGI. DNA of the CDR3: TGTGCCAGCAGTTATTGGTCGGACAGGCCCTATGGCTACACCTTC. Translating it yields CASSYWSDRPYGYTF.

This clone appeared a few times. This chain links TRBV7-4 with TRBJ1-4, with D hard to call. The germline CDR1 and CDR2 sequences are SGHVT and SQSDAQ. The length of the CDR3 is 16 residues. The V end lost 6 bases, the J end lost 0 bases, and 14 bases lay between the germline ends. CDR3 sequence reads: CASRHKGGTTNEKLFF. DNA for the CDR3: TGTGCCAGCAGACACAAGGGTGGGACAACTAATGAAAAACTGTTTTTT.

This clone came up many times. J is TRBJ2-7 and V is TRBV9; TRBD1 matches 7 bases. This CDR3 contains 14 residues. Looked up from germline, CDR1 is SGDLS and CDR2 is YYNGEE. The trim removed 1 base at V and 2 bases at J, leaving 3 bases unmatched. The CDR3 sequence is CASSVQGVPYEQYF. In DNA form, the CDR3 reads TGTGCCAGCAGCGTACAGGGGGTCCCCTACGAGCAGTACTTC. The full variable domain, completed using reference TRBV9 and TRBJ2-7, is DSGVTQTPKHLITATGQRVTLRCSPRSGDLSVYWYQQSLDQGLQFLIQYYNGEERAKGNILERFSAQQFPDLHSELNLSSLELGDSALYFCASSVQGVPYEQYFGPGTRLTVT.

The CDR3 sequence is CASSLGRQETQYF. DNA of the CDR3: TGCGCCAGCAGCTTGGGGCGGCAAGAGACCCAGTACTTC. This sequence joins TRBV5-1 and TRBJ2-5, with D uncertain. Germline V gene lookup returns CDR1 SGHRS and CDR2 YFSETQ. V dropped 0 bases and J dropped 2 bases, with 5 bases sitting between them. The CDR3 has 13 residues.

This chain links TRBV5-1 with TRBJ2-5; 9 positions match TRBD1. Germline-derived CDR1 and CDR2 are SGHRS and YFSETQ. With V trimmed by 2 bases and J by 5 bases, 4 bases remained unmatched. This CDR3 region has 14 residues. As DNA, the CDR3 is TGCGCCAGCAGCTTACAGGGGGCGCAGGAGACCCAGTACTTC. Translated: CASSLQGAQETQYF.

The rearrangement links TRBV6-1 to TRBJ1-1; no clear D. Germline assignment: CDR1 MNHNS and CDR2 SASEGT. Trimming removed 1 base at V and 7 bases at J, with 13 bases between. The CDR3 is 14 residues long. DNA of the CDR3: TGTGCCAGCAGTGAAGTGGGGAATCGGGGTGAAGCTTTCTTT. Translating gives CASSEVGNRGEAFF.

This clone appeared a single time. The V and J genes are TRBV27 and TRBJ1-1; TRBD1 aligns across 8 bases. Germline CDR1 reads MNHEY; CDR2 reads SMNVEV (reference sequence). The CDR3 has 15 amino acids. Losses at the gene ends were 5 bases for V and 11 bases for J; bases not matched to a gene: 16. CDR3 amino acids: CASSITGGSLIGAFF. CDR3 bases: TGTGCCAGCAGTATCACAGGGGGGTCGCTTATAGGGGCTTTCTTT.

V is TRBV7-2 and J is TRBJ2-1; maybe TRBD2 (5 bases). The CDR3 runs 14 residues. CDR1 is SGHTA, CDR2 FQGNSA, per germline. The ends were cut back, 5 bases at V and 6 bases at J, with 14 bases in the middle. CDR3 sequence reads: CASSVGLLVNEQFF. CDR3 bases: TGTGCCAGCAGCGTAGGACTTTTAGTCAATGAGCAGTTCTTC.

On this clone itself: The sample has other DNA sequences that encode this CDR3 too. The J gene is TRBJ2-7, the V gene TRBV9; 7 bases fit TRBD1. This CDR3 contains 12 residues. The junction had 4 bases not matched to a gene; V was cut back by 3 bases and J by 7 bases. CDR1 is SGDLS, CDR2 YYNGEE, per germline. The CDR3 is CASSGDSSEQYF. CDR3 bases: TGTGCCAGCAGCGGGGACAGCTCAGAGCAGTACTTC. Using reference TRBV9 and TRBJ2-7 for the parts outside the CDR3, the full variable domain is DSGVTQTPKHLITATGQRVTLRCSPRSGDLSVYWYQQSLDQGLQFLIQYYNGEERAKGNILERFSAQQFPDLHSELNLSSLELGDSALYFCASSGDSSEQYFGPGTRLTVT.

This clone was found a few times. The chain uses TRBV4-1 and TRBJ1-4; no reliable D call. V lost 4 bases, J lost 7 bases, and 16 bases lay in between. Germline CDR1 is MGHRA and CDR2 is YSYEKL. The CDR3 has 15 amino acids. The DNA of the CDR3 is TGCGCCAGCAGCCGAGACGGTGAGGTTGCTGAAAAACTGTTTTTT. Its translation: CASSRDGEVAEKLFF.

This sequence joins TRBV5-4 and TRBJ2-7; D might be TRBD2 (6 bases). From germline, CDR1 is SGHNT and CDR2 YYREEE (reference sequence). Trimming stripped 4 bases from V and 3 bases from J, with 17 bases between. CDR3 length: 15 amino acids. The CDR3 loop reads CASSLGLSGVYEQYF. The CDR3 region has the DNA TGTGCCAGCAGCCTGGGGCTGTCGGGAGTCTACGAGCAGTACTTC. The complete variable domain, with remaining parts taken from reference TRBV5-4 and TRBJ2-7, reads ETGVTQSPTHLIKTRGQQVTLRCSSQSGHNTVSWYQQALGQGPQFIFQYYREEENGRGNFPPRFSGLQFPNYSSELNVNALELDDSALYLCASSLGLSGVYEQYFGPGTRLTVT.

The chain recombines TRBV2 with TRBJ2-2, with TRBD1 as a possible D gene (6 bases). The CDR3 extends over 14 amino acids. V was cut by 4 bases and J by 7 bases, with 13 bases left in between. Germline-derived CDR1 and CDR2 are SNHLY and FYNNEI. As DNA, the CDR3 is TGTGCCAGCAGTGTACAGGGTCGTATCGGGGAGCTGTTTTTT. Its translation: CASSVQGRIGELFF.

This chain joins TRBV27 and TRBJ2-7; the match to TRBD1 covers 7 bases. V gave up 3 bases and J gave up 6 bases; unmatched junction bases: 5. Germline values: CDR1 MNHEY, CDR2 SMNVEV (reference sequence). The CDR3 is made up of 13 amino acids. In DNA form, the CDR3 reads TGTGCCAGCAGTTTGTCACAGGGGAGCGAGCAGTACTTC. Its protein product is CASSLSQGSEQYF.

The CDR3 loop is CASSLVGRTSGIHEQYF. DNA for the CDR3: TGTGCCAGCAGCTTAGTAGGCAGGACTAGCGGGATCCACGAGCAGTACTTC. The V and J genes are TRBV11-2 and TRBJ2-7; 12 nucleotides agree with TRBD2. The V gene's germline CDR1 is SGHAT and CDR2 FQNNGV. The V gene end was trimmed by 1 base and the J gene end by 5 bases; junction bases not matched to a gene: 9. This CDR3 is built from 17 residues.

CDR3 sequence reads: CASSLDLFNRYNEQFF. In DNA, the CDR3 is TGTGCCAGCAGCCTGGACCTATTCAATAGGTACAATGAGCAGTTCTTC. The chain is built from TRBV11-3 and TRBJ2-1; the D is unclear. The CDR3 length is 16 residues. Trimming pared 5 bases from V and 4 bases from J, leaving 18 bases between. Per germline, CDR1 SGHNT and CDR2 YENEEA.

In its sample, this clone was seen a few times. The chain couples TRBV15 to TRBJ2-5; 7 nucleotides align to TRBD2. The germline CDR1 and CDR2 sequences are LNHNV and YYDKDF (reference sequence). The J segment lost 6 bases and the V segment lost 1 base, leaving 5 bases of the junction unmatched. CDR3 size: 14 residues. As DNA, the CDR3 is TGTGCCACCAGCAGAGGGGGAGGGAGACAGACCCAGTACTTC. Its protein is CATSRGGGRQTQYF. The variable domain in full, completed from reference TRBV15 and TRBJ2-5, reads DAMVIQNPRYQVTQFGKPVTLSCSQTLNHNVMYWYQQKSSQAPKLLFHYYDKDFNNEADTPDNFQSRRPNTSFCFLDIRSPGLGDTAMYLCATSRGGGRQTQYFGPGTRLLVL.

The rearrangement joins TRBV28 to TRBJ1-4; no clear D. The CDR3 loop spans 13 amino acids. Germline loops: CDR1 MDHEN, CDR2 SYDVKM. Trimming pared 6 bases from V and 8 bases from J, leaving 13 bases between. CDR3 residues: CASSGIGGEKLFF. The CDR3 region has the DNA TGTGCCAGCAGCGGGATCGGTGGAGAAAAACTGTTTTTT.

This clone was picked up a small number of times. The V gene is TRBV7-2, the J gene TRBJ2-1; 7 bases are shared with TRBD2. Germline loops: CDR1 SGHTA, CDR2 FQGNSA. This CDR3 spans 16 amino acids. Trimming cost V 2 bases and J 4 bases; bases outside gene matches: 8. CDR3 nucleotide sequence: TGTGCCAGCAGCTTATCGGGCGGGAGACTTTACAATGAGCAGTTCTTC. Translating gives CASSLSGGRLYNEQFF. Full variable domain (outside the CDR3, taken from reference TRBV7-2 and TRBJ2-1): GAGVSQSPSNKVTEKGKDVELRCDPISGHTALYWYRQSLGQGLEFLIYFQGNSAPDKSGLPSDRFSAERTGGSVSTLTIQRTQQEDSAVYLCASSLSGGRLYNEQFFGPGTRLTVL.

The genes are TRBV6-5 and TRBJ2-5; 8 nucleotides line up with TRBD2. The V gene end was trimmed by 7 bases and the J gene end by 5 bases; junction bases not matched to a gene: 12. This CDR3 spans 15 amino acids. Germline V gives CDR1 MNHEY, CDR2 SVGAGI. Here the CDR3 reads CASTRWAGGWETQYF. The CDR3 nucleotides are TGTGCCAGCACCCGTTGGGCGGGAGGTTGGGAGACCCAGTACTTC.

In DNA, the CDR3 is TGTGCCAGCAGCTTTCAGGGACTAGCGGGAGATGAGCAGTTCTTC. Translated: CASSFQGLAGDEQFF. This sequence joins TRBV7-3 and TRBJ2-1; the match to TRBD2 covers 14 bases. V was pared by 3 bases and J by 8 bases, with 3 bases of the junction left unmatched. This CDR3 has 15 residues. Per the germline V gene, CDR1 is SGHTA and CDR2 is FQGTGA.

The gene calls are TRBV30 and TRBJ1-3; D is ambiguous. With 2 bases removed from V and 7 bases from J, the gap between germline ends came to 9 bases. Germline CDR1 reads GTSNPN; CDR2 reads SVGIG (reference sequence). This CDR3 comprises 12 residues. Here the CDR3 reads CAWSSLRNTIYF. In DNA, the CDR3 is TGTGCCTGGAGTTCTCTACGTAACACCATATATTTT.

The chain uses TRBV9 and TRBJ1-5; D is uncertain. This CDR3 is 12 amino acids long. CDR1 and CDR2 (germline): SGDLS, YYNGEE. With 0 bases removed from V and 5 bases from J, the gap between germline ends came to 3 bases. The DNA of the CDR3 is TGTGCCAGCAGCGTAGGATATCAGCCCCAGCATTTT. The encoded protein is CASSVGYQPQHF.

The chain recombines TRBV19 with TRBJ2-7, with TRBD1 as a possible D gene (6 bases). Per germline, CDR1 LNHDA and CDR2 SQIVND (reference sequence). This CDR3 region has 11 residues. The germline V and J ends were trimmed by 4 bases and 8 bases, with 9 bases remaining between them. CDR3 protein: CASSNQGKQYF. The CDR3 DNA reads as TGTGCCAGTAGTAATCAGGGGAAGCAGTACTTC.

The chain has TRBV5-1 and TRBJ2-7, with 10 nucleotides matching TRBD1. The CDR3 is 15 residues long. Germline assignment: CDR1 SGHRS and CDR2 YFSETQ. Trimming at V came to 0 bases and at J to 2 bases, leaving 2 bases not matched to a gene. CDR3 sequence reads: CASSLGGTGAYEQYF. CDR3 nucleotides: TGCGCCAGCAGCTTGGGAGGGACAGGGGCCTACGAGCAGTACTTC.

In nucleotides, the CDR3 is TGTGCCATCAGTACTACCTCAGACAATGAGCAGTTCTTC. Protein product: CAISTTSDNEQFF. The chain has TRBV10-3 and TRBJ2-1; no clear D. Deletions cut 5 bases from V and 5 bases from J, with 10 bases between. From germline, CDR1 is ENHRY and CDR2 SYGVKD. The CDR3 sequence is 13 residues long.